The source of this T cell receptor beta chain is a study of blood T cell repertoires in COVID-19. The CDR3 is made up of 15 amino acids. Trimming removed 4 bases at V and 9 bases at J, with 20 bases between. Germline assignment: CDR1 SGHDT and CDR2 YYEEEE. Data came from immunoSEQ multiplex PCR; TCRdb stores just in-frame clones and leaves some out. The table includes about 270,000 clones, about 87% detected once. The chain joins TRBV5-6 to TRBJ2-1; perhaps TRBD2 as D (6 bases). The source material was peripheral blood. This TCR came from a woman in her forties or fifties with acute or convalescent COVID-19. CDR3 nucleotides: TGTGCCAGCAGCGGTGGGGCCAGCGGGCGTATTGAGCAGTTCTTC. This translates into CASSGGASGRIEQFF.